This T cell receptor beta chain is from a study of CD8 T cells in Susac syndrome. The germline V gene encodes CDR1 LNHDA and CDR2 SQIVND (reference sequence). The CDR3 consists of 15 residues. V lost 0 bases, J lost 1 base, and 7 bases lay in between. RNA, at about 0.45 to 1 ug, was reverse transcribed with random hexamers. From the immunoSEQ multiplex PCR reads, TCRdb called clonotypes with MiXCR, one entry per CDR3 protein. The sample lists roughly 180,000 distinct CDR3 sequences; approximately 95% were seen once. The receptor was isolated from a human donor in good health. Material: CD4+ T cells from PBMCs. The chain employs TRBV19 and TRBJ1-5; no clear D. CDR3 in DNA: TGTGCCAGTAGTATAGATTTGGGGAGCAATCAGCCCCAGCATTTT. It yields the protein CASSIDLGSNQPQHF. The whole variable domain, remainder taken from reference TRBV19 and TRBJ1-5, is DGGITQSPKYLFRKEGQNVTLSCEQNLNHDAMYWYRQDPGQGLRLIYYSQIVNDFQKGDIAEGYSVSREKKESFPLTVTSAQKNPTAFYLCASSIDLGSNQPQHFGDGTRLSIL.